The sequence of this T cell receptor (beta chain) was determined in a study of tissue T cells after allogeneic stem cell transplantation. The method was immunoSEQ multiplex PCR; TCRdb's version includes in-frame clones alone and lacks a portion of them. Of around 4,800 clones in the sample, 49% were seen once. Time point described: mouse harvest day 14 after allogeneic transplant. Each mouse received 10^7 T-cell-depleted marrow cells plus 10^6 splenic CD5+ T cells by tail vein. As to this clone: Gene names are the mouse ones. The CDR3 is cut off 1 residue early in the read; its end comes from the germline J gene.

Germline CDR1 reads LGHNA; CDR2 reads YNLKQL (reference sequence). Between the trimmed V and J ends, which lost 0 bases and 1 base, there was a span of 9 bases. CDR3 length: 15 residues. Sample: lymph node tissue. This TCR derives from a female BALB/c mouse given C57BL/6 T cells with graft-versus-host disease after an allogeneic hematopoietic cell transplant. The V gene is TRBV5, the J gene TRBJ1-1, with D possibly being TRBD1 (5 bases). Partial CDR3 DNA: TGTGCCAGCAGCCAAGAGGGGGGAGGGAACACAGAAGTCTTC. As protein: CASSQEGGGNTEVF. The complete CDR3 reads CASSQEGGGNTEVFF.